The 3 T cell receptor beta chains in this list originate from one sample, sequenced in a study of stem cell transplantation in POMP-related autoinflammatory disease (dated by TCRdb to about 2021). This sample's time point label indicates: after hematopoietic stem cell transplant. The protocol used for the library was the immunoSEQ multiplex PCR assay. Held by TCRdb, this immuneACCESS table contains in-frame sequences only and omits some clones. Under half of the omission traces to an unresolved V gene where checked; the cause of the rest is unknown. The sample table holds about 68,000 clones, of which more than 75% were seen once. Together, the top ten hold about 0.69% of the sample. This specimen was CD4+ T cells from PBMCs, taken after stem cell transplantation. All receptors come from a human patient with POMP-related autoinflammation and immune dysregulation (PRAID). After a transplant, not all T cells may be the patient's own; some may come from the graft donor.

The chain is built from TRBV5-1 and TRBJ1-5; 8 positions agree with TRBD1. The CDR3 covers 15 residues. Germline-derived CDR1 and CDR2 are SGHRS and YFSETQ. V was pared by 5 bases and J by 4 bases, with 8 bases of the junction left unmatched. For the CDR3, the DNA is TGCGCCAGCAGACTCCGGACAGGGCCTAATCAGCCCCAGCATTTT. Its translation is CASRLRTGPNQPQHF.

CDR3 sequence (DNA): TGCGCCAGCAGCTTGTCGACCCGGGGCCCCTACGAGCAGTACTTC. Translated: CASSLSTRGPYEQYF. The chain combines TRBV5-1 with TRBJ2-7, with D perhaps matching TRBD1 or TRBD2 (5 bases each). V lost 1 base to trimming and J lost 2 bases, with 13 bases between them. Germline V gene lookup returns CDR1 SGHRS and CDR2 YFSETQ. The CDR3 length is 15 residues.

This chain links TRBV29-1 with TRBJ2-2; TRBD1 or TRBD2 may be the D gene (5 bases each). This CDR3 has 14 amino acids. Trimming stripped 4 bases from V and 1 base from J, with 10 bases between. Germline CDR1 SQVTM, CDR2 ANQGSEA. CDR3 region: CSVARGRNTGELFF. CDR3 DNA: TGCAGCGTTGCGAGGGGCCGGAACACCGGGGAGCTGTTTTTT.